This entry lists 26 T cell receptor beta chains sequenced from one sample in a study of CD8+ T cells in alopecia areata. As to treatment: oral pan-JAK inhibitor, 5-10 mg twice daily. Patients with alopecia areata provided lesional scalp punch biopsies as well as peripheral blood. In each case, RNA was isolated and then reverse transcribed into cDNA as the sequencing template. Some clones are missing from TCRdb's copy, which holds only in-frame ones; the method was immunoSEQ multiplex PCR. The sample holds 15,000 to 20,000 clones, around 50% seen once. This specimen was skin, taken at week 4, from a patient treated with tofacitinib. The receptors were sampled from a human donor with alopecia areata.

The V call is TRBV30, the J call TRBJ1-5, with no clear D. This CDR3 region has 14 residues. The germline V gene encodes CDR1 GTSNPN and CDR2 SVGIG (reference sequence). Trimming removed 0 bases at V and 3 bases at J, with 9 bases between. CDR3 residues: CAWSVGSFNQPQHF. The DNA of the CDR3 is TGTGCCTGGAGTGTAGGCAGTTTCAATCAGCCCCAGCATTTT.

The CDR3 coding sequence is TGTGCCAGCAGTGGGGATCCGTCCTACAATGAGCAGTTCTTC. Its protein product is CASSGDPSYNEQFF. V usage is TRBV2 and J usage is TRBJ2-1; D uncertain. Trimming left V 4 bases short and J 1 base short, with 8 bases between. The CDR3 totals 14 residues. CDR1 is SNHLY, CDR2 FYNNEI, per germline. Filled out from reference TRBV2 and TRBJ2-1, the complete variable domain reads EPEVTQTPSHQVTQMGQEVILRCVPISNHLYFYWYRQILGQKVEFLVSFYNNEISEKSEIFDDQFSVERPDGSNFTLKIRSTKLEDSAMYFCASSGDPSYNEQFFGPGTRLTVL.

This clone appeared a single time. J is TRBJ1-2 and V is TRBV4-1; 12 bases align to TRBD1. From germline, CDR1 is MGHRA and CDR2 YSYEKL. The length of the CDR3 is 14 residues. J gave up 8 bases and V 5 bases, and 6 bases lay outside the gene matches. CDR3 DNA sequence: TGCGCCAGCAGCGTATTCGGGACAGGGGGCGGCTACACCTTC. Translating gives CASSVFGTGGGYTF.

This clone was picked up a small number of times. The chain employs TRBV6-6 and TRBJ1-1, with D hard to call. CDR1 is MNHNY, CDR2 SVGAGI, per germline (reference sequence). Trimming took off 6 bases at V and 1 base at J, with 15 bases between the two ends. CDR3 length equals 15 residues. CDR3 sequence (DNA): TGTGCCAGCAGACGCCCGGAGGAGTGGAACACTGAAGCTTTCTTT. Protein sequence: CASRRPEEWNTEAFF.

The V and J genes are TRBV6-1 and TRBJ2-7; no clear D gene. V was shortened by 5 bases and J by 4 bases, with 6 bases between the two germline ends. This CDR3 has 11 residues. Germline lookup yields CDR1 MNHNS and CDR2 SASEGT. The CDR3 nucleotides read TGTGCCAGCAGTAATCAGTACGAGCAGTACTTC. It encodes CASSNQYEQYF.

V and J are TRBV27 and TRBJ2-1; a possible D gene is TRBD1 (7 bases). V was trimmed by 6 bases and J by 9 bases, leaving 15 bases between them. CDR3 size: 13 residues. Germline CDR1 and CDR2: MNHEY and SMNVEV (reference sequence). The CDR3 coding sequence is TGTGCCAGCAGCCCCGACAGGGAGGTTGAGCAGTTCTTC. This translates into CASSPDREVEQFF.

CDR3 sequence reads: CASSPRTSGPYEQYF. The CDR3 region has the DNA TGTGCCAGCAGCCCGAGGACTAGCGGGCCCTACGAGCAGTACTTC. The rearrangement links TRBV7-2 to TRBJ2-7; TRBD2 matches 11 bases. This CDR3 comprises 15 residues. The V and J ends lost 5 bases and 2 bases, in that order; junction bases with no gene match: 5. Germline CDR1 is SGHTA and CDR2 is FQGNSA.

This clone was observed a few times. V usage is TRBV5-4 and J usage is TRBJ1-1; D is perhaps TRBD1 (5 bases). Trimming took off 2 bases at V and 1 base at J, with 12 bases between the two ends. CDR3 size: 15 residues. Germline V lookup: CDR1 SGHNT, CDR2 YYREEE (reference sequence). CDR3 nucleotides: TGTGCCAGCAGCTTAACAGGTGATTCGAACACTGAAGCTTTCTTT. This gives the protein CASSLTGDSNTEAFF.

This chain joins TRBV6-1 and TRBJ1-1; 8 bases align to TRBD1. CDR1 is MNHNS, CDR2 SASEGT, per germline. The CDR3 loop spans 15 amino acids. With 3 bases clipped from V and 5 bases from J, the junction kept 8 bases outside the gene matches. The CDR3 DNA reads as TGTGCCAGCAGTGACAGACAGGGGTCGTGGACTGAAGCTTTCTTT. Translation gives CASSDRQGSWTEAFF.

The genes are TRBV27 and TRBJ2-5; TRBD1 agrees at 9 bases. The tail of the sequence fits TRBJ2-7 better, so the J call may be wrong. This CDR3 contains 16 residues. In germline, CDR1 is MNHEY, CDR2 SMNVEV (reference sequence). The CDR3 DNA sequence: TGTGCCAGCAGTTTAGGCCCCGGGACAGGGTTCCCCGAGCAGTACTTC. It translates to CASSLGPGTGFPEQYF.

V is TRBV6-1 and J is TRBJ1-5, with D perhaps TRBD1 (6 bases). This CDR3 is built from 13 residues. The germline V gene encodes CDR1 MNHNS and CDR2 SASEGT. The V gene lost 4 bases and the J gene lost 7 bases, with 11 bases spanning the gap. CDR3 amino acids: CASSAEQGQPQHF. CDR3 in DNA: TGTGCCAGCAGTGCAGAACAGGGACAGCCCCAGCATTTT.

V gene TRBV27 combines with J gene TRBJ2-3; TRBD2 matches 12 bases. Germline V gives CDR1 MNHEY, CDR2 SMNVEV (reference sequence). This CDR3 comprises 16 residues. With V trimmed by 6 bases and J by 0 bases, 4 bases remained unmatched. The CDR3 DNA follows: TGTGCCAGCAGAGCTAGCGGGGGGGGTAGCACAGATACGCAGTATTTT. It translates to CASRASGGGSTDTQYF.

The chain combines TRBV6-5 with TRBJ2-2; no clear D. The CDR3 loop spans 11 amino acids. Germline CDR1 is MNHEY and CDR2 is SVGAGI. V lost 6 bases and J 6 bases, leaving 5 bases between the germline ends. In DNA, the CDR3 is TGTGCCAGCAGATGGGCCGGGGAGCTGTTTTTT. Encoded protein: CASRWAGELFF.

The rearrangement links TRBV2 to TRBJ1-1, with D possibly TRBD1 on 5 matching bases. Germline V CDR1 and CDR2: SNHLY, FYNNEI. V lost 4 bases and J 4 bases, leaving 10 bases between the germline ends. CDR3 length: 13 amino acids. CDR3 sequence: CASSATGTTEAFF. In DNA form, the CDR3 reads TGTGCCAGCAGTGCAACGGGGACCACTGAAGCTTTCTTT.

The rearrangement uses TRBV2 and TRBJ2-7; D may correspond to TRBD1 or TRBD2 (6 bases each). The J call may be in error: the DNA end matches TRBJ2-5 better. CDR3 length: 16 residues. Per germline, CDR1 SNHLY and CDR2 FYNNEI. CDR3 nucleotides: TGTGCCAGCAGTGAAAGTCCGCCAGGGGCCGGGGGGACCCAGTACTTC. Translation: CASSESPPGAGGTQYF.

For the CDR3, the DNA is TGTGCCAGTAGCAGGGACTTCGATAATGAGCAGTTCTTC. Translated: CASSRDFDNEQFF. This chain uses TRBV19 with TRBJ2-1; possible D gene TRBD2, 6 bases. Germline V gene lookup returns CDR1 LNHDA and CDR2 SQIVND (reference sequence). The CDR3 extends over 13 amino acids. V lost 6 bases, J lost 7 bases, and 13 bases lay in between.

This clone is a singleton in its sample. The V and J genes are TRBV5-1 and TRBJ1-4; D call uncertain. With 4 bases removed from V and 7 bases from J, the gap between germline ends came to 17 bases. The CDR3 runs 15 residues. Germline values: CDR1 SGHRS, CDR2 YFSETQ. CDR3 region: CASSPDGVGFEKLFF. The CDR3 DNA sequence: TGCGCCAGCAGCCCGGATGGGGTGGGATTTGAAAAACTGTTTTTT.

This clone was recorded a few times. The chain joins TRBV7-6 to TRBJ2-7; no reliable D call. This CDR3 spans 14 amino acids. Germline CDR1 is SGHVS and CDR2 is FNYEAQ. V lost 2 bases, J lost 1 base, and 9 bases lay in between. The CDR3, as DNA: TGTGCCAGCAGCTTAAGACTGGGATCCTACGAGCAGTACTTC. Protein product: CASSLRLGSYEQYF.

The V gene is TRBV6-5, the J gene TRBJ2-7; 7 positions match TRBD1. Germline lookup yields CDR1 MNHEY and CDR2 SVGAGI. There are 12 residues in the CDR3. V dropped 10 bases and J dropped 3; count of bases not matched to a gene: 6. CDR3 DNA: TGTGCCACCGGGGACAGTTACTACGAGCAGTACTTC. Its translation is CATGDSYYEQYF.

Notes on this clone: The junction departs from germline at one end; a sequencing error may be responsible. The CDR3 region is CASITGTAVNQPQHF. The CDR3 DNA reads as TGTGCTAGCATAACCGGGACAGCAGTCAATCAGCCCCAGCATTTT. The V and J genes are TRBV7-7 and TRBJ1-5; 7 bases are shared with TRBD1. The CDR3 covers 15 residues. CDR1 and CDR2 (germline): SSHAT, FNYEAQ (reference sequence).

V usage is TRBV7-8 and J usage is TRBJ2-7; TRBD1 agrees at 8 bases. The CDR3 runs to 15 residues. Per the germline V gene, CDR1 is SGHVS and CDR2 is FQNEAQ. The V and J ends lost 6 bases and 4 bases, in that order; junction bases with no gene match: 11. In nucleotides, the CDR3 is TGTGCCAGCAGACAAAGGTTCGGACAGGGTTACGAGCAGTACTTC. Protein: CASRQRFGQGYEQYF. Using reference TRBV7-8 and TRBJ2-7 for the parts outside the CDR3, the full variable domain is GAGVSQSPRYKVAKRGQDVALRCDPISGHVSLFWYQQALGQGPEFLTYFQNEAQLDKSGLPSDRFFAERPEGSVSTLKIQRTQQEDSAVYLCASRQRFGQGYEQYFGPGTRLTVT.

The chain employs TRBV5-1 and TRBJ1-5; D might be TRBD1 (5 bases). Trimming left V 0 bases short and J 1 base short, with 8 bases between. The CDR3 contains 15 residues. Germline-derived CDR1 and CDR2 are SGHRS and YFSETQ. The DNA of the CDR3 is TGCGCCAGCAGCTTGGAGGGGCAGAGCAATCAGCCCCAGCATTTT. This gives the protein CASSLEGQSNQPQHF.

The CDR3: CASSVAAWGPNTEAFF. The CDR3 DNA is TGTGCCAGCAGCGTAGCCGCGTGGGGCCCGAACACTGAAGCTTTCTTT. The chain joins TRBV9 to TRBJ1-1; tentative D call: TRBD1 (5 bases). Germline V gene sequence: CDR1 SGDLS, CDR2 YYNGEE. The CDR3 extends over 16 amino acids. The V end lost 0 bases, the J end lost 1 base, and 13 bases lay between the germline ends.

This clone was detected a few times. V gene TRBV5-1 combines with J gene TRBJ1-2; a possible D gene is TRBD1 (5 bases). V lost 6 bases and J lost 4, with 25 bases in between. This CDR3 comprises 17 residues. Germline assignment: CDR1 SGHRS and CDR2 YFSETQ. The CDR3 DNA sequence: TGCGCCAGCATTCGAGGGGCGACCGCGCGGACTTCCTATGGCTACACCTTC. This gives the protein CASIRGATARTSYGYTF. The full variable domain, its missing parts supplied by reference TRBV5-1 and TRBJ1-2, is KAGVTQTPRYLIKTRGQQVTLSCSPISGHRSVSWYQQTPGQGLQFLFEYFSETQRNKGNFPGRFSGRQFSNSRSEMNVSTLELGDSALYLCASIRGATARTSYGYTFGSGTRLTVV.

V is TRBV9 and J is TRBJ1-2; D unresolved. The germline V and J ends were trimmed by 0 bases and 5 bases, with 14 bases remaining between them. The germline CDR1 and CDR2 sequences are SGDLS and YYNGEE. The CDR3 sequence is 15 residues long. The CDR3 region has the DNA TGTGCCAGCAGCGTAGTGCAGGACCCAGATTATGGCTACACCTTC. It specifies CASSVVQDPDYGYTF.

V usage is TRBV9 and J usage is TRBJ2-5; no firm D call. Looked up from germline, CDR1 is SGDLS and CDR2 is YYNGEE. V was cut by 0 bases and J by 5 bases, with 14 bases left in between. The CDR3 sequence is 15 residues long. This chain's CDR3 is CASSVGTNAWETQYF. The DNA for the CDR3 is TGTGCCAGCAGCGTAGGGACCAATGCGTGGGAGACCCAGTACTTC. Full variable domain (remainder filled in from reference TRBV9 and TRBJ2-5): DSGVTQTPKHLITATGQRVTLRCSPRSGDLSVYWYQQSLDQGLQFLIQYYNGEERAKGNILERFSAQQFPDLHSELNLSSLELGDSALYFCASSVGTNAWETQYFGPGTRLLVL.